Listed below are T cell receptor beta chains from one sample, sequenced in a study of blood T cell repertoires in COVID-19. TCRdb's table, derived via immunoSEQ multiplex PCR, lists solely in-frame clones and lacks some. The table includes about 64,000 clones, 88% detected once. The specimen was PBMCs or T cells enriched from blood (not recorded which). Receptors were obtained from a middle-aged woman who had recovered from COVID-19. Both conserved end residues are part of each CDR3. A D gene is named only where the DNA matches it firmly. Clone size appears in some rows only: once, few, many, or a class for an expanded clone.

TRBV6-1	NA	TRBD2	TRBJ2-7	CASSETSGRGNEQYF	TGTGCCAGCAGTGAAACCTCCGGGAGGGGTAACGAGCAGTACTTC
TRBV11-3	NA	NA	TRBJ1-1	CASTIQGNTEAFF	TGTGCCAGCACAATACAGGGAAACACTGAAGCTTTCTTT
TRBV9	NA	NA	TRBJ2-5	CASSEGVLETQYF	TGTGCCAGCAGCGAGGGGGTTTTGGAGACCCAGTACTTC
TRBV21-1	few	NA	TRBJ1-4	CASSPPQMANEKLFF	TGTGCCAGCAGCCCCCCCCAGATGGCTAATGAAAAACTGTTTTTT
TRBV4-1	NA	NA	TRBJ2-5	CASSPIDGMQETQYF	TGCGCCAGCAGCCCCATAGACGGGATGCAAGAGACCCAGTACTTC
TRBV19	NA	TRBD2	TRBJ2-5	CASSSGGETQYF	TGTGCCAGTAGTAGCGGGGGAGAGACCCAGTACTTC
TRBV29-1	NA	NA	TRBJ2-3	CSAYVGGNTDTQYF	TGCAGCGCCTACGTCGGGGGTAACACAGATACGCAGTATTTT
TRBV9	NA	NA	TRBJ2-1	CASSVGGAWNEQFF	TGTGCCAGCAGCGTAGGCGGGGCTTGGAATGAGCAGTTCTTC
TRBV5-1	NA	NA	TRBJ1-2	CASSLAQGSYGYTF	TGCGCCAGCAGCTTGGCGCAGGGATCCTATGGCTACACCTTC
TRBV5-4	NA	TRBD1	TRBJ1-1	CASSWGQGGMTEAFF	TGTGCCAGCAGCTGGGGACAGGGCGGAATGACTGAAGCTTTCTTT
TRBV29-1	NA	TRBD1	TRBJ2-5	CSVSTGTVETQYF	TGCAGCGTTTCTACCGGGACAGTTGAGACCCAGTACTTC
TRBV2	NA	NA	TRBJ2-7	CASSVLGHHHF	TGTGCCAGCAGTGTGCTTGGGCATCACCACTTC
TRBV7-9	NA	TRBD1	TRBJ2-7	CASSFMGQGHEQYF	TGTGCCAGCAGCTTTATGGGACAGGGCCACGAGCAGTACTTC
TRBV11-2	NA	NA	TRBJ2-6	CASRTTRSGANVLTF	TGTGCCAGCAGGACTACCCGCTCTGGGGCCAACGTCCTGACTTTC
TRBV3-1/TRBV3-2	NA	TRBD1	TRBJ1-6	CASSPLRTGGHSPLHF	TGTGCCAGCAGCCCTTTAAGGACAGGCGGGCATTCACCCCTCCACTTT
TRBV7-6	few	TRBD1	TRBJ2-2	CASSSSGGDTGELFF	TGTGCCAGCAGCTCCTCAGGGGGCGACACCGGGGAGCTGTTTTTT
TRBV4-1	NA	TRBD1	TRBJ2-4	CASSQEVARGLNIQYF	TGCGCCAGCAGCCAAGAAGTCGCAAGGGGGCTAAACATTCAGTACTTC
TRBV4-1	NA	TRBD1	TRBJ1-1	CASSLRPIGTGTTLPFF	TGCGCCAGCAGCCTCCGGCCAATTGGGACAGGGACCACTTTACCCTTCTTT
TRBV29-1	once	TRBD1	TRBJ1-2	CSVPTGAANYGYTF	TGCAGCGTGCCGACAGGGGCAGCTAACTATGGCTACACCTTC
TRBV15	few	NA	TRBJ2-1	CATSPSGESYNEQFF	TGTGCCACCAGCCCCTCAGGGGAGTCCTACAATGAGCAGTTCTTC
TRBV11-3	NA	NA	TRBJ1-1	CASRARVGSTEAFF	TGTGCCAGCAGAGCCAGGGTAGGCAGTACTGAAGCTTTCTTT
TRBV27	NA	NA	TRBJ2-1	CASSSGLFSEQFF	TGTGCCAGCAGTTCCGGACTGTTCAGTGAGCAGTTCTTC
TRBV7-7	NA	TRBD1	TRBJ2-2	CASSLAGTANTGELFF	TGTGCCAGCAGCTTAGCCGGGACAGCGAACACCGGGGAGCTGTTTTTT
TRBV7-9	NA	NA	TRBJ1-3	CASSAGIVGNTIYF	TGTGCCAGCAGTGCAGGGATCGTCGGAAACACCATATATTTT
TRBV19	NA	TRBD1	TRBJ1-2	CASSPGQGSVGYTF	TGTGCCAGTAGCCCGGGACAGGGGAGCGTCGGCTACACCTTC
TRBV3-1/TRBV3-2	NA	NA	TRBJ2-1	CASSQGGKCYNEQFF	TGTGCCAGCAGCCAAGGCGGAAAATGCTACAATGAGCAGTTCTTC
TRBV28	NA	NA	TRBJ2-7	CASSLTSYEQYF	TGTGCCAGCAGTTTAACCAGCTACGAGCAGTACTTC
TRBV7-9	NA	TRBD1	TRBJ2-7	CASSFSGQGAPEQYF	TGTGCCAGCAGCTTCTCGGGACAGGGTGCCCCCGAGCAGTACTTC
TRBV10-3	NA	TRBD1	TRBJ1-3	CAIRSRGPGNTIYF	TGTGCCATCAGGTCGAGGGGGCCCGGAAACACCATATATTTT
TRBV18	NA	TRBD1	TRBJ2-7	CASSLGQGPSYEQYF	TGTGCCAGCTCATTAGGACAGGGTCCCTCCTACGAGCAGTACTTC
TRBV3-1/TRBV3-2	NA	NA	TRBJ2-2	CASSQSRNTGELFF	TGTGCCAGCAGCCAGTCTAGAAACACCGGGGAGCTGTTTTTT
TRBV5-4	NA	TRBD2	TRBJ2-1	CASSLGSGGASYNEQFF	TGTGCCAGCAGCTTGGGTAGCGGGGGGGCCTCCTACAATGAGCAGTTCTTC
TRBV3-1/TRBV3-2	NA	TRBD1	TRBJ2-5	CASSYDRGIGETQYF	TGTGCCAGCAGTTACGACAGGGGCATTGGGGAGACCCAGTACTTC
TRBV3-1/TRBV3-2	NA	NA	TRBJ2-5	CASNFGLGETQYF	TGTGCCAGCAACTTCGGGTTAGGAGAGACCCAGTACTTC
TRBV11-2	NA	TRBD1	TRBJ2-1	CASSSLGQLSRDEQFF	TGTGCCAGCAGCTCCTTGGGACAGCTTAGCCGCGATGAGCAGTTCTTC
TRBV7-3	NA	NA	TRBJ1-1	CASSLEGTRPGLSGAFF	TGTGCCAGCAGCTTAGAGGGGACTCGGCCGGGGTTATCAGGAGCTTTCTTT
TRBV7-9	NA	TRBD2	TRBJ2-7	CASSKGPKRGVYEQYF	TGTGCCAGCAGCAAAGGCCCCAAGCGGGGGGTCTACGAGCAGTACTTC
TRBV5-1	NA	NA	TRBJ1-1	CASSLGQVENTEAFF	TGCGCCAGCAGCTTGGGGCAGGTGGAGAACACTGAAGCTTTCTTT
TRBV2	NA	TRBD2	TRBJ2-3	CASSEGGGSTDTQYF	TGTGCCAGCAGTGAAGGGGGAGGGAGCACAGATACGCAGTATTTT
TRBV29-1	NA	TRBD1	TRBJ1-2	CSVDKGGAPDGYTF	TGCAGCGTGGACAAAGGGGGCGCCCCGGATGGCTACACCTTC
TRBV9	once	NA	TRBJ2-3	CASSVAQGLDIADTQYF	TGTGCCAGCAGCGTAGCCCAGGGGTTGGATATTGCAGATACGCAGTATTTT
TRBV9	NA	NA	TRBJ1-1	CASSVNGAQVTEAFF	TGTGCCAGCAGCGTAAATGGGGCGCAGGTCACTGAAGCTTTCTTT
TRBV7-9	NA	NA	TRBJ1-5	CASSLSVLWGDNSNQPQHF	TGTGCCAGCAGCTTATCGGTTCTGTGGGGAGATAATAGCAATCAGCCCCAGCATTTT
TRBV24-1	NA	NA	TRBJ2-4	CATSESGGGAKNIQYF	TGTGCCACCAGTGAATCCGGGGGAGGAGCCAAAAACATTCAGTACTTC
TRBV13	NA	TRBD1	TRBJ1-6	CASSQPGTDNSPLHF	TGTGCCAGCAGCCAACCCGGGACAGATAATTCACCCCTCCACTTT
TRBV29-1	NA	TRBD1	TRBJ2-3	CSVERQGAYADTQYF	TGCAGCGTTGAACGACAGGGGGCTTACGCAGATACGCAGTATTTT
TRBV3-1/TRBV3-2	NA	TRBD2	TRBJ2-2	CASSLSGRNTGELFF	TGTGCCAGCAGCCTAAGCGGGAGAAACACCGGGGAGCTGTTTTTT
TRBV5-4	NA	TRBD1	TRBJ1-4	CASSRGQATNEKLFF	TGTGCCAGCAGCCGAGGACAGGCAACTAATGAAAAACTGTTTTTT
TRBV5-1	NA	NA	TRBJ2-2	CASRGGQAVGGELFF	TGCGCCAGCAGGGGAGGACAGGCGGTCGGCGGGGAGCTGTTTTTT
TRBV5-1	NA	TRBD1	TRBJ1-1	CASSLGTGPNTEAFF	TGCGCCAGCAGCTTGGGGACAGGGCCGAACACTGAAGCTTTCTTT